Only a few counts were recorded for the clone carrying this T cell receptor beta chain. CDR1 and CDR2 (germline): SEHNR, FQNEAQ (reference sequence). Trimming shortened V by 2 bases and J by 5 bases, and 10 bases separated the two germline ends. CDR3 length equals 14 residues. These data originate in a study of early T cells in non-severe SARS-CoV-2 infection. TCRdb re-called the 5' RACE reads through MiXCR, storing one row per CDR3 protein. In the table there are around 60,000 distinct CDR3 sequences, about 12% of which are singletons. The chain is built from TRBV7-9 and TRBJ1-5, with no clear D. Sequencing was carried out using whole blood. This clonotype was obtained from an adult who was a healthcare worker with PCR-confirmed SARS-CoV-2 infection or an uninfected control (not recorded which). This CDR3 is CASSLSTGDQPQHF. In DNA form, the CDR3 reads TGTGCCAGCAGCTTAAGCACCGGCGATCAGCCCCAGCATTTT.